This TCR beta chain was found in a study of cytomegalovirus exposure and HLA in healthy donors. Study-level points and caveats: A later analysis linked a missense variant in DCLRE1C to the trimming of TCR beta V and J genes. A later analysis reportedly identified an Asian-associated ancestry cluster as carrying fewer N-insertions than the 666-donor mean. Presence/absence analyses took donor sequencing depth as roughly uniform.

A note on this clone: Its antigen is as yet unknown.

13 Jbeta primers and 60 Vbeta primers were used for the PCR. Produced via immunoSEQ multiplex PCR; TCRdb's table is partial and in-frame only. This sample yields 150,000 to 250,000 clones, of which 82% are seen a single time; 0.098% belongs to the top ten. The sequenced sample consisted of PBMCs. The receptor comes from a boy aged 2 to 10 in good health and CMV-seronegative.

CDR3: CASSQLRARGGRADTQYF. CDR3 bases: TGCGCCAGCAGCCAACTAAGGGCCCGGGGGGGCCGAGCAGATACGCAGTATTTT. This sequence joins TRBV4-3 and TRBJ2-3; 8 nucleotides line up with TRBD2. J was trimmed by 4 bases and V by 2 bases; bases with no gene match: 14. This CDR3 contains 18 residues. Germline assignment: CDR1 LGHNA and CDR2 YSLEER.